A single sample gave rise to the 12 T cell receptor beta chains below, sequenced in a study of response to subunit inactivated influenza vaccine. TCRdb redid the calling of the RT-PCR reads with MiXCR, one entry per CDR3 protein. The sample has about 160,000 distinct CDR3 sequences, about a tenth seen once. The sequencing here drew on non-naive T cells sorted from PBMCs, taken around seven weeks after vaccination. These receptors all stem from a middle-aged man who received an inactivated influenza vaccine.

This clonotype was counted at least ten times. The chain uses TRBV10-3 and TRBJ2-2; D may correspond to TRBD1 or TRBD2 (5 bases each). The ends were cut back, 5 bases at V and 2 bases at J, with 9 bases in the middle. CDR1 and CDR2 from the germline V gene are ENHRY and SYGVKD. The CDR3 covers 14 residues. The CDR3 loop reads CAISSRDNTGELFF. Here the CDR3 DNA reads TGTGCCATCAGTTCCAGGGACAACACCGGGGAGCTGTTTTTT.

This chain uses TRBV28 with TRBJ2-2; 8 bases align to TRBD1. Germline trimming cut 8 bases from V and 6 bases from J; bases unmatched to any gene: 8. The CDR3 is made up of 14 amino acids. Per the germline V gene, CDR1 is MDHEN and CDR2 is SYDVKM. In DNA form, the CDR3 reads TGTGCCAGCCTGGACAGGGTTGGGGCCGGGGAGCTGTTTTTT. Its translation: CASLDRVGAGELFF.

This clonotype was detected many times. The chain recombines TRBV18 with TRBJ1-2; 8 nucleotides match TRBD1. The CDR3 consists of 13 residues. From germline, CDR1 is KGHSH and CDR2 LQKENI. With V trimmed by 5 bases and J by 4 bases, 3 bases remained unmatched. CDR3 protein: CASSAGQGYGYTF. The CDR3 DNA reads as TGTGCCAGCTCAGCCGGACAGGGCTATGGCTACACCTTC.

The chain couples TRBV27 to TRBJ2-1; TRBD1 matches at 9 bases. Germline CDR1 is MNHEY and CDR2 is SMNVEV (reference sequence). Trimming cost V 5 bases and J 4 bases; bases outside gene matches: 3. The CDR3 loop spans 14 amino acids. Here the CDR3 reads CASSNGQGYNEQFF. DNA of the CDR3: TGTGCCAGCAGTAACGGACAGGGGTACAATGAGCAGTTCTTC.

The sample holds a few counts of this clonotype. The chain employs TRBV11-1 and TRBJ2-2; D perhaps matches TRBD1 (5 bases). The CDR3 length is 16 residues. Germline CDR1 reads SGHAT; CDR2 reads FQDESV (reference sequence). V lost 5 bases and J lost 3, with 16 bases in between. The CDR3 loop reads CASSPRQGSYTGELFF. DNA of the CDR3: TGTGCCAGCAGCCCACGGCAGGGATCGTACACCGGGGAGCTGTTTTTT.

This clonotype turned up a few times. V and J are TRBV7-9 and TRBJ2-7; TRBD2 aligns across 7 bases. Germline loops: CDR1 SEHNR, CDR2 FQNEAQ (reference sequence). J gave up 7 bases and V 5 bases, and 11 bases lay outside the gene matches. The CDR3 spans 14 residues. CDR3 in amino acids: CASSKGLPYWEQYF. In nucleotides, the CDR3 is TGTGCCAGCAGCAAGGGACTACCCTACTGGGAGCAGTACTTC.

Of note for this clonotype: The CDR3 does not close with the conserved phenylalanine or tryptophan, likely indicating a read error. The rearrangement links TRBV29-1 to TRBJ2-3; D unclear. The CDR3 is 13 amino acids. V was cut by 2 bases and J by 2 bases, with 8 bases left in between. Germline CDR1 SQVTM, CDR2 ANQGSEA. CDR3 sequence (DNA): TGCAGCGTTGAAAGTCAGAACACAGATACGCAGTATATT. It encodes CSVESQNTDTQYI.

The chain has TRBV21-1 and TRBJ2-2; the tabulated D call, TRBD1, remains unverified against the DNA. TRBV21-1 is flagged as a pseudogene. This CDR3 contains 14 residues. CDR3 coding DNA: TGTGCCAGCAGCATGACAGGGTGTTGGGGGGAGCTGTTTTTT. It specifies CASSMTGCWGELFF.

This clonotype has just a few counts. The CDR3 sequence is CASSQVADGGPALYNEQFF. Written as DNA, the CDR3 is TGTGCCAGCAGCCAAGTGGCAGACGGGGGGCCAGCTTTATACAATGAGCAGTTCTTC. The J gene is TRBJ2-1, the V gene TRBV4-2, with TRBD2 as a possible D gene (7 bases). V was pared by 1 base and J by 4 bases, with 23 bases between. Per the germline V gene, CDR1 is LGHNA and CDR2 is YNFKEQ. The CDR3 sequence is 19 residues long.

The chain links TRBV5-1 to TRBJ1-2; D ambiguous. The V gene lost 0 bases and the J gene lost 8 bases, with 11 bases spanning the gap. The V gene's germline CDR1 is SGHRS and CDR2 YFSETQ. The CDR3 length is 13 residues. The CDR3 protein is CASSLDGLTGYTF. For the CDR3, the DNA is TGCGCCAGCAGCTTGGACGGACTTACCGGCTACACCTTC. The whole variable domain, remainder taken from reference TRBV5-1 and TRBJ1-2, is KAGVTQTPRYLIKTRGQQVTLSCSPISGHRSVSWYQQTPGQGLQFLFEYFSETQRNKGNFPGRFSGRQFSNSRSEMNVSTLELGDSALYLCASSLDGLTGYTFGSGTRLTVV.

This clonotype occurred many times. The chain joins TRBV7-2 to TRBJ2-7; perhaps D is TRBD1 or TRBD2 (5 bases each). The germline gives CDR1 SGHTA, CDR2 FQGNSA. The CDR3 is made up of 12 amino acids. Written as DNA, the CDR3 is TGTGCGAGTCGCCGGGGACGGTACGAGCAGTACTTC. This encodes CASRRGRYEQYF. Full variable domain (rest looked up from reference TRBV7-2 and TRBJ2-7): GAGVSQSPSNKVTEKGKDVELRCDPISGHTALYWYRQSLGQGLEFLIYFQGNSAPDKSGLPSDRFSAERTGGSVSTLTIQRTQQEDSAVYLCASRRGRYEQYFGPGTRLTVT.

A few counts support this clonotype. The rearrangement joins TRBV20-1 to TRBJ2-4, with 12 bases aligning to TRBD1. The V gene end was trimmed by 5 bases and the J gene end by 0 bases; junction bases not matched to a gene: 8. Germline-derived CDR1 and CDR2 are DFQATT and SNEGSKA (reference sequence). This CDR3 has 17 residues. CDR3 residues: CSAFRDRGLIAKNIQYF. CDR3 in DNA: TGCAGTGCTTTCCGGGACAGGGGGCTTATAGCCAAAAACATTCAGTACTTC.